Given below is one T cell receptor (beta chain) in context. Generated by immunoSEQ multiplex PCR, the TCRdb table keeps only in-frame clones and is missing some. Of tens of thousands of clones detected, 65% to 85% appear once; the ten largest clones hold 1.5% to 2%. The entry originates in a study of OX40 agonist ivuxolimab in advanced cancers. Germline values: CDR1 WNHNN, CDR2 SYGVQD (reference sequence). CDR3 length equals 12 residues. Trimming shortened V by 5 bases and J by 6 bases, and 11 bases separated the two germline ends. This TCR was recovered from an adult with an advanced solid tumor such as melanoma, head and neck, liver or kidney cancer. Sequencing was performed on CD4+ or CD8+ T cells sorted from blood, taken in a trial of the OX40 agonist ivuxolimab. J is TRBJ2-7 and V is TRBV10-1; no reliable D call. This CDR3 is CASSSDTTEQYF. DNA of the CDR3: TGCGCCAGCAGTTCCGACACTACCGAGCAGTACTTC.